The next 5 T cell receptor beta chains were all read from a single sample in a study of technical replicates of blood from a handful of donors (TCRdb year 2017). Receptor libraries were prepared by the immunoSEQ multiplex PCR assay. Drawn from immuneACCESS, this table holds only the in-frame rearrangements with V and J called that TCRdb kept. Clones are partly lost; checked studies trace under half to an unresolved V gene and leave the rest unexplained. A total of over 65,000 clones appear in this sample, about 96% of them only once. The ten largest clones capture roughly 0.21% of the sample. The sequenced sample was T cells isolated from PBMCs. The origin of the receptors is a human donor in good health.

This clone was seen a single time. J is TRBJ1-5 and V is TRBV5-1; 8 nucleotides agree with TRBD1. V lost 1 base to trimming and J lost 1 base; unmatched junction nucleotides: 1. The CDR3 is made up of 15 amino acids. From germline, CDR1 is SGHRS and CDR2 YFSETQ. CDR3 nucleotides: TGCGCCAGCAGCTTGCAGGGGGCAAGCAATCAGCCCCAGCATTTT. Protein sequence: CASSLQGASNQPQHF.

The CDR3 nucleotides read TGCGCCAGCAGCCCTCAGGGGGATGGGGAGACCCAGTACTTC. Translated: CASSPQGDGETQYF. The chain is built from TRBV5-1 and TRBJ2-5; 7 positions agree with TRBD1. The CDR3 length is 14 residues. The germline gives CDR1 SGHRS, CDR2 YFSETQ. Trimming at V came to 4 bases and at J to 5 bases, leaving 8 bases not matched to a gene. The whole variable domain, remainder taken from reference TRBV5-1 and TRBJ2-5, is KAGVTQTPRYLIKTRGQQVTLSCSPISGHRSVSWYQQTPGQGLQFLFEYFSETQRNKGNFPGRFSGRQFSNSRSEMNVSTLELGDSALYLCASSPQGDGETQYFGPGTRLLVL.

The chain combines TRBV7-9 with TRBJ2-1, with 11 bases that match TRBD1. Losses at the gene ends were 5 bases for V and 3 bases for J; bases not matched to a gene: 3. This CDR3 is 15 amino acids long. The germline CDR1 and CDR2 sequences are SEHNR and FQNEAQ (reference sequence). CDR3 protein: CASSRGTGGYNEQFF. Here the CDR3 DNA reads TGTGCCAGCAGCCGCGGGACAGGGGGCTACAATGAGCAGTTCTTC.

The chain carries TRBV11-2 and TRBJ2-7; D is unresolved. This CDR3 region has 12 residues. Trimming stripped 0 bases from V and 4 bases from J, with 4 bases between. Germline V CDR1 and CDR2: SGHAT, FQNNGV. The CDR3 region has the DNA TGTGCCAGCAGCTTAGACGGGTACGAGCAGTACTTC. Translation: CASSLDGYEQYF.

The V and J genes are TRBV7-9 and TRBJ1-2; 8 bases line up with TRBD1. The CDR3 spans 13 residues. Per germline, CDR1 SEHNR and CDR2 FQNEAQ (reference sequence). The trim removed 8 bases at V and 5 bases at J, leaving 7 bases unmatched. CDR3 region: CASSQGGSYGYTF. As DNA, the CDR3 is TGTGCCAGCTCACAGGGGGGTAGTTATGGCTACACCTTC.